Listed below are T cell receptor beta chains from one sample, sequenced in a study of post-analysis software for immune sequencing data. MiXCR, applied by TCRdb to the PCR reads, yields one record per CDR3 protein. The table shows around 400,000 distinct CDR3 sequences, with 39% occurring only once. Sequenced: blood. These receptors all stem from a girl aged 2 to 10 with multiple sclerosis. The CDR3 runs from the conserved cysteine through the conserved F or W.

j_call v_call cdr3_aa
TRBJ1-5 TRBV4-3 CASSQELPIRGSNQPQHF
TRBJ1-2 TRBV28 CASSLARGAYGYTF
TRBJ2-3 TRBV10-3 CAISESSSIGTDTQYF
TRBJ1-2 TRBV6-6 CASSYGDYGYTF
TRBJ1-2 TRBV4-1 CASSSYAQGPYGYTF
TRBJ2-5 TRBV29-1 CSTTSGEETQYF
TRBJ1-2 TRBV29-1 CSVEGQGNGYTF
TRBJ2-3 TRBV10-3 CAISDPGLAGADTQYF
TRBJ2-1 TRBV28 CASRGAIYNEQFF
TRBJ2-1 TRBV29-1 CSVPGTGMNEQFF
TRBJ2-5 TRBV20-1 CSARSQETQYF
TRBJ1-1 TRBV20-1 CSALPGQNTEAFF
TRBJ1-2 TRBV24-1 CATSGWAQGESGAYGYTF
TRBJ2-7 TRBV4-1 CASSPSSGSRIPYEQYF
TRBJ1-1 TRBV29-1 CSAETGGTEAFF
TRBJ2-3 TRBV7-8 CASSSRVGTDTQYF
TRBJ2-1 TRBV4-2 CASSQDVGLADYNEQFF
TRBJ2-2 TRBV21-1 CASSKVQGDDTRELFF
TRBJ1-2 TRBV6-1 CASSEVVADYGYTF
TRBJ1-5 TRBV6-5 CASSASGTANNQPQHF
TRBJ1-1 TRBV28 CASSFKEKGTTNTEAFF
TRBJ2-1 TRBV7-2 CASSLVVLEQFF
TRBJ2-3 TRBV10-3 CAISEASPKEQYF
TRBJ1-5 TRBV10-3 CAISGQGGNQPQHF
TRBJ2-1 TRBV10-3 CAISNLDNPGNEQFF
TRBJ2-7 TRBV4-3 CASSLHRAASYEQYF
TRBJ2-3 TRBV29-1 CSVESAQADTQYF
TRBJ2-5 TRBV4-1 CAATRSDSFQETQYF
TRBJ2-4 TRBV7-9 CASSSVGRGVLWIQYF
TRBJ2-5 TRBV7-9 CASRPGLAGETQYF
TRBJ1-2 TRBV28 CASSLMNYGYTF
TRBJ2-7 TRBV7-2 CASSWSTLGQTYEQYF
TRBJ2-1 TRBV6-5 CASSSASYNEQFF
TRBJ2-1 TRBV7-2 CASSFHSGGAYEQFF
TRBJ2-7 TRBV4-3 CASSQASTSGRESSYEQYF